The 7 T cell receptor beta chains in this list originate from one sample, sequenced in a study of blood T cell repertoires in COVID-19. Profiled with immunoSEQ multiplex PCR; TCRdb holds only in-frame clones, not every one. The sample includes about 46,000 clones, around 89% of them seen just once. Sequencing input: peripheral blood. The receptors were gathered from a man aged 50-60 years with active COVID-19.

In its sample, this clone was seen once. J is TRBJ2-5 and V is TRBV19; 11 bases line up with TRBD2. Per germline, CDR1 LNHDA and CDR2 SQIVND (reference sequence). With 4 bases clipped from V and 5 bases from J, the junction kept 6 bases outside the gene matches. This CDR3 is 15 amino acids long. In DNA form, the CDR3 reads TGTGCCAGTAGTAAAATAGCGGGGGGGCTTGAGACCCAGTACTTC. This sequence encodes CASSKIAGGLETQYF.

The chain combines TRBV10-2 with TRBJ2-1; 10 bases fit TRBD1. V lost 8 bases to trimming and J lost 5 bases; unmatched junction nucleotides: 6. The CDR3 covers 14 residues. Germline assignment: CDR1 WSHSY and CDR2 SAAADI. The CDR3 here is CASQSGTGDNEQFF. Here the CDR3 DNA reads TGCGCCAGCCAGTCAGGGACAGGGGACAATGAGCAGTTCTTC.

The V call is TRBV3-1 (or the pseudogene TRBV3-2), the J call TRBJ2-5, with 10 bases that match TRBD2. The ends lost 1 base at V and 2 bases at J; junction bases unmatched: 4. Per germline, CDR1 LGHDT and CDR2 YNNKEL (reference sequence). The CDR3 sequence is 16 residues long. The CDR3 region has the DNA TGTGCCAGCAGCCAAGGACTAGCGGGTCTTCAAGAGACCCAGTACTTC. Protein sequence: CASSQGLAGLQETQYF.

The chain links TRBV14 to TRBJ2-3; TRBD2 matches 9 bases. Germline V gene data show CDR1 as SGHDN and CDR2 as FVKESK. The CDR3 runs to 16 residues. Losses at the gene ends were 5 bases for V and 1 base for J; bases not matched to a gene: 7. CDR3 sequence (DNA): TGTGCCAGCAGCAAACTGGGACTAGCACGCACAGATACGCAGTATTTT. Its protein is CASSKLGLARTDTQYF.

The genes are TRBV7-2 and TRBJ2-5; D gene uncertain. Germline CDR1 SGHTA, CDR2 FQGNSA. The CDR3 is made up of 13 amino acids. V was cut by 8 bases and J by 1 base, with 11 bases left in between. The CDR3 sequence: CASRRPPQETQYF. DNA of the CDR3: TGTGCCAGCCGGAGACCCCCCCAAGAGACCCAGTACTTC.

This chain links TRBV9 with TRBJ2-3, with 7 bases that match TRBD2. The CDR3 is 18 amino acids. The V gene's germline CDR1 is SGDLS and CDR2 YYNGEE. Trimming took 0 bases from V and 2 from J; bases not matched to a gene: 12. The CDR3, as DNA: TGTGCCAGCAGCGTAGAAATTGAGGGAGGGCCCCACACAGATACGCAGTATTTT. This encodes CASSVEIEGGPHTDTQYF.

The J gene is TRBJ2-3, the V gene TRBV18; possibly TRBD1 for D (6 bases). V was cut by 3 bases and J by 0 bases, with 13 bases left in between. The CDR3 loop spans 16 amino acids. Germline CDR1 and CDR2: KGHSH and LQKENI. CDR3 residues: CASSPAGQTSTDTQYF. Written as DNA, the CDR3 is TGTGCCAGCTCACCGGCCGGACAGACGAGCACAGATACGCAGTATTTT.